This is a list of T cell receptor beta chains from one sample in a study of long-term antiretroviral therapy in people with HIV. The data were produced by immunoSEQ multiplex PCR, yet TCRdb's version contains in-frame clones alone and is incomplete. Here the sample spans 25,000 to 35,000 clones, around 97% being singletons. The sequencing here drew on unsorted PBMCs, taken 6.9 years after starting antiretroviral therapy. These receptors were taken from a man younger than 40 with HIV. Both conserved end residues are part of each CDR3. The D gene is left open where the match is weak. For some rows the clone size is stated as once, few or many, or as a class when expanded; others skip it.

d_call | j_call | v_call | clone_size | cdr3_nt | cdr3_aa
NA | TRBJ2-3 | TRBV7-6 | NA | TGTGCCAGCAGCTTGGGTCGCGGTACGCAGTATTTT | CASSLGRGTQYF
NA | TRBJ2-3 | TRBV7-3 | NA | TGTGCCAGCAGCCTAGGGGCCTCTAGCACAGATACGCAGTATTTT | CASSLGASSTDTQYF
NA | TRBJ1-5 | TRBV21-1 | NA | TGTGCCAGCAGCGGACGGGCCAGGGACAGGGGGCTTTTTGAGCAGCCCCAGCATTTT | CASSGRARDRGLFEQPQHF
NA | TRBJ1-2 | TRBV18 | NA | TGTGCCAGCTCACCACTACCGGGTAAGGACTATGGCTACACCTTC | CASSPLPGKDYGYTF
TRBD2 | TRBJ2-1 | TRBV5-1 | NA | TGCGCCAGCAGCCAGTCCGGGACTAGCGGTTACAATGAGCAGTTCTTC | CASSQSGTSGYNEQFF
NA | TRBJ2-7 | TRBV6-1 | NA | TGTGCCAGCAGTGAGGTGGGCCAACTAGGAAAGGTTCGCGGGCAGTACTTC | CASSEVGQLGKVRGQYF
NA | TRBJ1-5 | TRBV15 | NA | TGTGCCACCAGCAGCGGACGTGGGAATCAGCCCCAGCATTTT | CATSSGRGNQPQHF
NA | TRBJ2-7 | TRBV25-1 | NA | TGTGCCAGCGCAGGGGCCTTAACCTACGAGCAGTACTTC | CASAGALTYEQYF
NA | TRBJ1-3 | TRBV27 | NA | TGTGCCAGCAGTTTATTTTCCGGAAACACCATATATTTT | CASSLFSGNTIYF
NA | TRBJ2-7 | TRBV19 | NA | TGTGCCAGTAGTACGACGTCGGCTGGATGGAACGAGCAGTACTTC | CASSTTSAGWNEQYF
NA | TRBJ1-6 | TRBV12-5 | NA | TGTGCTAGTGGTTTAGGCAAGAATAATTCACCCCTCCACTTT | CASGLGKNNSPLHF
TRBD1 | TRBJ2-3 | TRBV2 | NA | TGTGCCAGCAGCATGGGGACAGGGGGTCCAGATACGCAGTATTTT | CASSMGTGGPDTQYF
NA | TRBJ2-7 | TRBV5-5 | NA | TGTGCCAGCAGCCACCAGTGGGCGGGGCAGTACTTC | CASSHQWAGQYF
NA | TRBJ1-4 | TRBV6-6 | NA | TGTGCCAGCAGTTGGGACTGGGAAAAACTGTTTTTT | CASSWDWEKLFF
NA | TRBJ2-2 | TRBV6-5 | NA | TGTGCCAGCGAACGGGACTTCGGCACCGGGGAGCTGTTTTTT | CASERDFGTGELFF
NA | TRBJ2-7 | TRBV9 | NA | TGTGCCAGCAGCTCCCAGGGGGGCGGGGAGCAGTACTTC | CASSSQGGGEQYF
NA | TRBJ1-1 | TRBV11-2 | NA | TGTGCCAGCAGCTTTTCACAAACTGAAGCTTTCTTT | CASSFSQTEAFF
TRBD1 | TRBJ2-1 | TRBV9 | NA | TGTGCCAGCAGCCCGACAGGGACAGGGGGAAATGAGCAGTTCTTC | CASSPTGTGGNEQFF
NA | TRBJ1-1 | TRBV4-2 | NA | TGTGCCAGCAGCGACGCCCCAGAAGCTTTCTTT | CASSDAPEAFF
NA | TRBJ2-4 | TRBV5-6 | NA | TGTGCCAGCAGCGGGAAACAGAAAAACATTCAGTACTTC | CASSGKQKNIQYF
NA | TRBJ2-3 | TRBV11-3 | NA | TGTGCCAGCAGCCCTACCGCGGGGTCCGATACGCAGTATTTT | CASSPTAGSDTQYF
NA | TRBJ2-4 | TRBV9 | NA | TGTGCCAGCAGCGCTTGGGCTGGAGGGCCTGCCAAAAACATTCAGTACTTC | CASSAWAGGPAKNIQYF
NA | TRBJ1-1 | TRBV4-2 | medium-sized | TGTGCCAGCAGCCAAGCGGTCACGAACACTGAAGCTTTCTTT | CASSQAVTNTEAFF
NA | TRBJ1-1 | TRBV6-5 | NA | TGTGCCAGCAGCACGGACACCTACAACACTGAAGCTTTCTTT | CASSTDTYNTEAFF
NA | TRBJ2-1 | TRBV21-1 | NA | TGTGCCAGCAGCAAAGCTACGAGGGGGGTCTCCTACAATGAGCAGTTCTTC | CASSKATRGVSYNEQFF
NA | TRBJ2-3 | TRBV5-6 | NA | TGTGCCAGCAGCTTGGAGTGGTTATCAGATACGCAGTATTTT | CASSLEWLSDTQYF
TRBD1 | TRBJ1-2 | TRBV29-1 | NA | TGCAGCGCGGGACAGGGAGGAGGCTACACCTTC | CSAGQGGGYTF
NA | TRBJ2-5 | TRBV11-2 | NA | TGTGCCAGCAGCTTAGATCGTAGGTTGTGGGGAGAGACCCAGTACTTC | CASSLDRRLWGETQYF
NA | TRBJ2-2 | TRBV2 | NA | TGTGCCACCACGACCTTCGGGGAGCTGTTTTTT | CATTTFGELFF
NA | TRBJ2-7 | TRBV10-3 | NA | TGTGCCATCAGTGTGTTAGAAACCCACGAGCAGTACTTC | CAISVLETHEQYF
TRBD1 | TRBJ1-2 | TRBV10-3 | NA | TGTGCCATCAGTGATGGTGGGACAGGGTTTATTGATGGCTACACCTTC | CAISDGGTGFIDGYTF
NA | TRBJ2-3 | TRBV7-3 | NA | TGTGCCAGCAGCCGGAGCGTTGGTGGAGATACGCAGTATTTT | CASSRSVGGDTQYF
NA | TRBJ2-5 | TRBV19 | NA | TGTGCCAGTAGTATTAACGGCAGGGAAGAGACCCAGTACTTC | CASSINGREETQYF
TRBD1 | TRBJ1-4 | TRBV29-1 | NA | TGCAGCGCCAAACCGGGACAGGGAGGTGAAAAACTGTTTTTT | CSAKPGQGGEKLFF
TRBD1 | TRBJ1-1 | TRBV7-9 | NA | TGTGCCAGCAGCTTTTACAGGGGTTTGGGTGAAGCTTTCTTT | CASSFYRGLGEAFF
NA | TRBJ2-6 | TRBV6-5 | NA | TGTGCCAGCAGCTACACTGGGGCCAACGTCCTGACTTTC | CASSYTGANVLTF
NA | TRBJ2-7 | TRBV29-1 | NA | TGCAGCGTGAGGATGGCCTACGAGCAGTACTTC | CSVRMAYEQYF
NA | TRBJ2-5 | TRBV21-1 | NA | TGTGCCAGCAGCAAATCGCCGGTGGAGAGCGGGAGTAAAGAGACCCAGTACTTC | CASSKSPVESGSKETQYF
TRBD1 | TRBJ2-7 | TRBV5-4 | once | TGTGCCAGCAGCACCAGGGGGCAAGGCTCCTACGAGCAGTACTTC | CASSTRGQGSYEQYF
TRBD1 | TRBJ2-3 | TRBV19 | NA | TGTGCCAGTAGTATAGGGACAGGTGGGACAGATACGCAGTATTTT | CASSIGTGGTDTQYF
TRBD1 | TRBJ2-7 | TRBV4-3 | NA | TGCGCCAGCAGCCAAGATCAGAGACAGGGGGAATACGAGCAGTACTTC | CASSQDQRQGEYEQYF
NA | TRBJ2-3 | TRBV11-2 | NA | TGTGCCAGCAGCTTATACGAAGATACGCAGTATTTT | CASSLYEDTQYF
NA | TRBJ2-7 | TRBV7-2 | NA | TGTGCCAGCAGCGCACAGGGTGACTACGAGCAGTACTTC | CASSAQGDYEQYF
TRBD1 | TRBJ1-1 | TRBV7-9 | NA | TGTGCAGACAGGGGCTTGAACACTGAAGCTTTCTTT | CADRGLNTEAFF
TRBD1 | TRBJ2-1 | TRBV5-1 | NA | TGCGCCAGCAGTTCGGACAGGGGACTAAACAATGAGCAGTTCTTC | CASSSDRGLNNEQFF
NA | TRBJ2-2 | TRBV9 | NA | TGTGCCAGCAGCGTAGCACGGGAGCTTAACACCGGGGAGCTGTTTTTT | CASSVARELNTGELFF
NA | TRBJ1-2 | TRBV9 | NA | TGTGCCAGCAGCGTCGCCGGATACGGGGGAAGTTATGGCTACACCTTC | CASSVAGYGGSYGYTF
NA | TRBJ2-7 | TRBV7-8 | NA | TGTGCCAGCAGCTTACCCCACAGGGCCGAGCAGTACTTC | CASSLPHRAEQYF
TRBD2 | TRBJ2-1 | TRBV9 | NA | TGTGCCAGCAGCGTAGAACTAGCGGGAGTAGTTCAGTTCTTC | CASSVELAGVVQFF
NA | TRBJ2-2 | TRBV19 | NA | TGTGCCAGTAGTATAGAGGGTGGGGCAGGTAACACCGGGGAGCTGTTTTTT | CASSIEGGAGNTGELFF
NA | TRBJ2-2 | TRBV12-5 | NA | TGTGCTAGTGGTTTGCACCCCTCGGGGTTTGAGGACACCGGGGAGCTGTTTTTT | CASGLHPSGFEDTGELFF
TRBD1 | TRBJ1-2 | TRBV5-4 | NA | TGTGCCAGCAGCTCCGGACAGGAGATTTATGGCTACACCTTC | CASSSGQEIYGYTF
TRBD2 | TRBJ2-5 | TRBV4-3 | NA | TGCGCCAGCAGCCAAGGAACTAGCGGGGGGGAGCAAACCCAGTACTTC | CASSQGTSGGEQTQYF